This T cell receptor (beta chain) was recorded in a study of shared clonotypes between healthy human individuals. A note on this clone: Its antigen is unknown.

Study-level results: Among donors, clonotype sharing was expected to be affected by sequencing depth.

The study ran the assay at deep level. Using immunoSEQ multiplex PCR, the repertoire was profiled, and TCRdb retains in-frame clones only, with some absent. This table holds over a million clones, approximately 80% found once. The CDR3 has 15 residues. V lost 0 bases, J lost 3 bases, and 9 bases lay in between. Looked up from germline, CDR1 is MNHEY and CDR2 is SVGAGI. The sequence was obtained from a man aged 18 to 35 in good health. Some clones in this sample may be carry-over from other donors' samples. The sample consisted of memory CD4+ T cells from PBMCs. Indicated subset: CD45RA-negative fraction. V usage is TRBV6-5 and J usage is TRBJ2-4; unclear D gene. The CDR3 loop is CASSYSDQDKNIQYF. CDR3 nucleotide sequence: TGTGCCAGCAGTTACTCGGACCAGGACAAAAACATTCAGTACTTC.